This T cell receptor (beta chain) stems from a study of tumor-infiltrating lymphocytes in primary liver carcinoma. Study context: The study enrolled male and female patients aged 30 to 69 years.

Production of TCR beta cDNA used around 460 ng total RNA together with a constant-region primer. For TCR beta, libraries were produced by three nested multiplex PCR rounds using slightly modified ARM-PCR. PCR rounds one and two used TRBV1-TRBV30 forward primers with a C-beta reverse primer for around 11 cycles each. TCRdb reanalysed the multiplex PCR reads using MiXCR and keeps one entry per CDR3 protein. This sample has roughly 78,000 distinct CDR3 sequences, with about 70% found just once. The CDR3 consists of 18 residues. Germline CDR1 MGHRA, CDR2 YSYEKL. The V gene end was trimmed by 7 bases and the J gene end by 0 bases; junction bases not matched to a gene: 9. Unsorted bulk tissue (about 20-32 mg) underwent RNA and DNA co-extraction. More than 80% viable tumor cells made up every tumor sample.

This clonotype was sampled from a woman aged 60-75 years with primary liver carcinoma and hepatitis B virus infection. Input material: liver tumor tissue from sampling region 4. Sample subset: tumor region T4, right-lateral pole. The gene calls are TRBV4-1 and TRBJ2-1; TRBD2 matches at 13 bases. CDR3 DNA: TGCGCCAGCAACCTAGGACTAGCGGGAGCAAACTCCTACAATGAGCAGTTCTTC. As protein: CASNLGLAGANSYNEQFF.